The clone carrying this T cell receptor (beta chain) was picked up many times. It was RNA transcripts that yielded the amplified TCR beta CDR3 regions. In the first-round RT-PCR of the TCR CDR3, the HTBI primer set was used. TCRdb re-analysed the multiplex PCR reads in MiXCR, keeping a single row per CDR3 protein. Of around 620,000 distinct CDR3 sequences listed, around 45% are singletons. The record originates from a study of T cells in Graves' hyperthyroidism and ophthalmopathy. The CDR3 runs to 12 residues. Trimming took 6 bases from V and 7 from J, leaving 12 bases between them. The TCR comes from an adult woman with Graves' disease, either hyperthyroidism or ophthalmopathy (not recorded which). This chain joins TRBV12-3 or TRBV12-4 and TRBJ1-1; TRBD1 might be the D (6 bases). Source material: peripheral blood or thyroid tissue (not recorded which). The CDR3 nucleotides are TGTGCCAGCAGCTCCGGACAGATTGAAGCTTTCTTT. This translates into CASSSGQIEAFF.